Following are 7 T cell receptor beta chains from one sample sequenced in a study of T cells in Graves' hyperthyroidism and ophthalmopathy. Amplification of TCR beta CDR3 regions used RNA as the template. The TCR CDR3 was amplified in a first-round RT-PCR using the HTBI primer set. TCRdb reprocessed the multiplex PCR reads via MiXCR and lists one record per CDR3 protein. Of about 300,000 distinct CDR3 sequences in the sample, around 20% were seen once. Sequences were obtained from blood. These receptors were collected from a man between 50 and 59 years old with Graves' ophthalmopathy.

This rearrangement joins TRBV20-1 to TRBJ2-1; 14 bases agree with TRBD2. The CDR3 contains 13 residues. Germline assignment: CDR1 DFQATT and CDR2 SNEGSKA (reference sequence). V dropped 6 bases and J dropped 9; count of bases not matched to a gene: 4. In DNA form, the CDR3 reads TGCAGTGCAGGGGGACTAGCGGGAGTTGAGCAGTTCTTC. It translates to CSAGGLAGVEQFF.

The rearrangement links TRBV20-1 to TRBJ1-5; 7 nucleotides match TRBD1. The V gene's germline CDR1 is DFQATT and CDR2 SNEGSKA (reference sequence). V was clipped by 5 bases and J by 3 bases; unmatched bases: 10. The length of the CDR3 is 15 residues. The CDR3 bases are TGCAGTGCTGCTACGACAGGGCCGTTCAATCAGCCCCAGCATTTT. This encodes CSAATTGPFNQPQHF.

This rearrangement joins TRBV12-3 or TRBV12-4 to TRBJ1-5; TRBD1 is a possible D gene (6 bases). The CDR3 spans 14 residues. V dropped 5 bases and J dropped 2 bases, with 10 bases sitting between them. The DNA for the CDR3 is TGTGCCAGCAGTATGACAGGTGGCAATCAGCCCCAGCATTTT. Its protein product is CASSMTGGNQPQHF.

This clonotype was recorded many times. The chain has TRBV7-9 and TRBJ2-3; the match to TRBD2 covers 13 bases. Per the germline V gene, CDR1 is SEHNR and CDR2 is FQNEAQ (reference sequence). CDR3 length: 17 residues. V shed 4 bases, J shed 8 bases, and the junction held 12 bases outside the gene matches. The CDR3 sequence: CASSSATSGRRRVTQYF. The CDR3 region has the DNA TGTGCCAGCAGCTCCGCGACTAGCGGGAGGCGGCGAGTTACGCAGTATTTT.

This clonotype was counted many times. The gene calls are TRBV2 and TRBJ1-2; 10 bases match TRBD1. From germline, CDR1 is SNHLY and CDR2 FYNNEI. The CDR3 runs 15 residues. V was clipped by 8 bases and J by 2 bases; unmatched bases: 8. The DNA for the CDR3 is TGTGCCAGCCTCAAGGAGGGACAGGGGAACTATGGCTACACCTTC. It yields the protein CASLKEGQGNYGYTF.

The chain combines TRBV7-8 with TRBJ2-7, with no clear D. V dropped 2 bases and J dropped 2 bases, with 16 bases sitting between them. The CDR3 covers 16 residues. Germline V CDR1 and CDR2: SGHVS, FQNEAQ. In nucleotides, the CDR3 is TGTGCCAGCAGCTTATCCCCCGTGGGATTCGCCTACGAGCAGTACTTC. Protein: CASSLSPVGFAYEQYF.

For the CDR3, the DNA is TGTGCCAGCAGCGACCCGTACCAAGAGACCCAGTACTTC. Its protein is CASSDPYQETQYF. The chain carries TRBV28 and TRBJ2-5; D uncertain. This CDR3 contains 13 residues. V gave up 6 bases and J gave up 0 bases, with 8 bases separating them. Per the germline V gene, CDR1 is MDHEN and CDR2 is SYDVKM.